This is a list of T cell receptor beta chains from one sample in a study of tumor-infiltrating lymphocytes in primary liver carcinoma. In TCRdb, the multiplex PCR reads were re-called with MiXCR into one record per CDR3 protein. The table lists approximately 80,000 distinct CDR3 sequences, 69% of them singletons. The specimen was tumor-adjacent normal liver tissue. All receptors derive from a man aged 40-49 years with primary liver carcinoma and hepatitis B virus infection. The CDR3 runs from the conserved cysteine through the conserved F or W. D genes are given only for firm matches. Where a row states a size, it is once, few, many or the class of an expanded clone; other rows omit it.

size	J	D	V	CDR3	DNA
.	TRBJ2-7	TRBD1	TRBV11-2	CISSFDRVYEQYF	TGTATCAGCAGCTTCGACAGGGTGTACGAACAGTACTTC
.	TRBJ2-7	.	TRBV11-2	CTSSLATVYKQHF	TGTACCAGCAGCTTGGCGACTGTCTACAAGCAGCACTTC
.	TRBJ2-7	.	TRBV12-3/TRBV12-4	CASSGTRGYEQYF	TGTGCCAGCAGTGGGACAAGGGGCTACGAGCAGTACTTC
.	TRBJ2-3	TRBD2	TRBV18	CASSPKEAGPHTDTQYF	TGTGCCAGCTCACCCAAAGAAGCGGGGCCCCACACAGATACGCAGTATTTT
.	TRBJ2-3	TRBD2	TRBV14	CASSPLSGLVTDTQYF	TGTGCCAGCAGCCCACTTTCGGGACTAGTCACAGATACACAGTATTTT
.	TRBJ2-1	.	TRBV29-1	CRARPERNEQFF	TGCAGAGCCCGCCCAGAGAGGAATGAGCAGTTCTTC
.	TRBJ1-2	.	TRBV29-1	CSVRSGGDYGYTF	TGCAGCGTCCGATCAGGAGGCGACTATGGCTACACCTTC
many	TRBJ2-2	TRBD2	TRBV5-1	CASSYGLAGETNTGELFF	TGCGCCAGCAGCTACGGACTAGCGGGAGAAACGAACACCGGGGAGCTGTTTTTT
.	TRBJ2-3	.	TRBV11-2	CASSLDQAGDSDTQYF	TGTGCCAGCAGCTTAGATCAGGCAGGGGACTCAGATACGCAGTATTTT
once	TRBJ2-3	.	TRBV12-3/TRBV12-4	CASSLWGRGDTGTQYF	TGTGCCAGTAGCCTTTGGGGGCGGGGTGACACAGGTACGCAGTATTTT
.	TRBJ1-1	.	TRBV28	CANILGDKSEAFF	TGTGCCAACATTTTGGGGGACAAATCTGAAGCCTTCTTT
few	TRBJ2-3	TRBD2	TRBV4-1	CTSSRQSGEDMQYF	TGCACCAGCAGCCGACAAAGCGGGGAGGATATGCAGTATTTT
.	TRBJ2-4	TRBD1	TRBV27	CASSFSGTGKTQYF	TGTGCCAGCAGTTTCTCCGGGACAGGGAAGACTCAGTACTTC
.	TRBJ2-1	.	TRBV10-3	CAISGLGGSYNEQFF	TGTGCCATCAGTGGGCTGGGGGGCTCCTACAATGAGCAGTTCTTC
.	TRBJ2-5	.	TRBV6-1	CASSESVIRAQYF	TGTGCCAGCAGCGAAAGTGTGATCCGGGCCCAGTACTTC
.	TRBJ2-1	.	TRBV11-2	CVSSLELLTGMNEQFF	TGTGTCAGTAGCCTAGAGCTCCTAACGGGAATGAATGAGCAGTTCTTC
.	TRBJ2-7	.	TRBV5-4	CASSWGNTYEQYF	TGTGCCAGCAGCTGGGGCAACACCTACGAGCAGTATTTC
many	TRBJ2-5	TRBD1	TRBV10-3	CAISDPRGDRGRKTQYF	TGTGCCATCAGTGACCCCCGCGGGGACAGGGGACGGAAGACCCAGTACTTC
.	TRBJ2-1	.	TRBV7-9	CASSLVDVGVQFF	TGTGCCAGCAGCTTAGTTGACGTGGGGGTCCAGTTCTTC
.	TRBJ2-1	TRBD2	TRBV7-8	CANSLTSGRVDEQFF	TGTGCCAACAGCCTGACTAGCGGGAGGGTCGATGAGCAGTTCTTC
once	TRBJ2-7	TRBD2	TRBV6-6	CASSYSRPAGGRVGEQYF	TGTGCCAGCAGTTACTCCCGACCAGCGGGAGGAAGGGTGGGCGAGCAGTACTTC
.	TRBJ2-4	TRBD1	TRBV11-2	CASISGTGDNIQYF	TGTGCCAGCATCTCCGGGACAGGGGATAACATTCAGTACTTC
many	TRBJ2-1	.	TRBV4-3	CASSQDRDTLYNEQFF	TGCGCCAGCAGCCAAGATAGAGACACCCTATACAATGAGCAGTTCTTC
.	TRBJ2-7	TRBD2	TRBV2	CASRRLAGDYEQYF	TGTGCCAGCAGGCGACTAGCGGGAGACTACGAACAGTACTTC
.	TRBJ1-2	.	TRBV7-9	CDSSLTGRISNYGYIF	TGTGACAGCAGCCTTACCGGACGGATATCTAACTATGGCTACATCTTC
few	TRBJ2-2	.	TRBV10-3	CAITPSEGMGTGELFF	TGTGCCATCACCCCTAGCGAGGGGATGGGGACCGGGGAGCTGTTTTTT
.	TRBJ2-4	.	TRBV5-1	CASSFGGLGKNIQYF	TGCGCCAGCAGCTTCGGGGGGCTAGGCAAAAACATTCAGTACTTC
.	TRBJ2-7	.	TRBV29-1	CSVEGGAGSPSYVQYF	TGCAGCGTTGAAGGTGGTGCGGGCTCACCCTCCTACGTGCAGTACTTC
few	TRBJ2-1	TRBD2	TRBV11-2	CASSGTSGSYSEQLF	TGTGCCAGCAGCGGCACTAGCGGGAGCTATTCTGAGCAGCTCTTC
.	TRBJ1-6	.	TRBV20-1	CSARDPQLSSSYNSPLHF	TGCAGTGCTAGAGACCCACAGCTTTCAAGCTCCTATAATTCACCCCTCCACTTT
many	TRBJ2-7	TRBD2	TRBV5-5	CASSLTSGDSYEQYF	TGTGCCAGCAGCTTGACTAGCGGGGACTCCTACGAGCAGTACTTC
.	TRBJ1-3	.	TRBV4-1	CASSLDIIASGNTIYF	TGCGCCAGCAGCCTCGATATAATCGCCTCTGGAAACACCATATATTTT
.	TRBJ2-1	.	TRBV24-1	CATEVRGEQFF	TGTGCCACAGAGGTCAGGGGTGAGCAGTTCTTC
few	TRBJ2-7	.	TRBV11-2	CASSRGTAVYDQYF	TGTGCCAGCAGCCGGGGGACCGCTGTCTACGACCAGTACTTC
.	TRBJ1-2	TRBD1	TRBV12-3/TRBV12-4	CASSLATGANYNYTF	TGTGCCAGCAGTTTAGCGACAGGGGCTAACTATAACTACACCTTC
.	TRBJ2-1	.	TRBV6-6	CASSYLEHETQFF	TGTGCCAGCAGTTACTTGGAGCATGAGACCCAGTTCTTC
.	TRBJ2-1	.	TRBV5-5	CANSLVRSTINEQFF	TGTGCCAACAGCTTGGTTCGCAGTACGATCAATGAGCAGTTCTTC
.	TRBJ1-6	.	TRBV6-6	CASSYSVGRGEVSPLHF	TGTGCCAGCAGTTACTCGGTTGGCAGGGGAGAAGTTTCACCCCTCCACTTT
.	TRBJ2-5	.	TRBV29-1	CSVEEEYGTFQETKYF	TGCAGCGTTGAAGAGGAATACGGGACATTCCAAGAGACCAAGTACTTC